The clone carrying this T cell receptor beta chain has just a few counts. Clones were read by immunoSEQ multiplex PCR, and TCRdb kept only the in-frame ones, dropping some. The table lists 280,000 or so clones, 65% to 90% of them singletons. The source of the sample is a study of blood T cell repertoires in COVID-19. Overall study context: T cells, B-cell-depleted T cells, or PBMCs provided the cDNA or gDNA that served as material.

Trimming shortened V by 1 base and J by 8 bases, and 9 bases separated the two germline ends. Germline assignment: CDR1 SGHTA and CDR2 FQGNSA. The CDR3 is 13 amino acids. This TCR came from a human donor in a cohort sampled during active COVID-19. Sequencing input: peripheral blood. The chain uses TRBV7-2 and TRBJ2-4; D remains ambiguous. The CDR3 DNA follows: TGTGCCAGCAGCTTAGGGGCCCTGGACATTCAGTACTTC. It codes for CASSLGALDIQYF.